The T cell receptor beta chain described here comes from a study of identical twins. The germline CDR1 and CDR2 sequences are LGHDT and YNNKEL (reference sequence). Germline trimming cut 2 bases from V and 0 bases from J; bases unmatched to any gene: 8. CDR3 length equals 18 residues. Study results and limitations: Insertions were fewer in abundant cord blood beta clonotypes, whereas memory repertoires showed none of this pattern. There was more out-of-frame TCR alpha sharing in monozygotic twins than models estimated. Out-of-frame alpha sequences common to twins were enriched for low generation probability.

A word on this clonotype: Its antigen is still unknown.

Unique molecular identifiers were present on cDNA, and template switching added a universal primer site. MiXCR, run by TCRdb on the 5' RACE reads, gives a single entry per CDR3 protein. The data contain 1.5 million to 2 million distinct CDR3 sequences, less than 35% of them seen just once; the ten biggest clones take up around 0.3%. Material for sequencing was cord blood. The chain combines TRBV3-1 with TRBJ2-3; 10 positions agree with TRBD2. The source of this sequence is a newborn girl in good health. The CDR3 coding sequence is TGTGCCAGCAGCCAACCGGGGCTACTAGCGGGGAGCACAGATACGCAGTATTTT. Translated: CASSQPGLLAGSTDTQYF.